The 21 T cell receptor beta chains below all came from one sample that was sequenced in a study of T-cell reconstitution after alpha-beta-depleted transplantation in children (dated by TCRdb to the mid-2010s). Library method: PCR. Instrument used: Illumina HiSeq 2500. To normalize quantification of the TCRbeta repertoire, the TCR libraries were built with molecular barcoding that relied on unique molecular identifiers. TCRdb reprocessing: public reads trimmed at Q25 with fastp, clones called with MiXCR, in-frame beta chains kept. CDR3 protein sequences are deduplicated, and each keeps its most common genes and DNA. The sample includes 440,000 or so distinct CDR3 sequences, with 43% observed a single time. The top ten clonotypes cover 27% of the sample. Reading the label with the study, this specimen's treatment or condition is: allogeneic hematopoietic cell transplantation with graft depleted of TCRalphabeta T cells and CD19 B cells.

The sequencing here drew on PBMCs, taken before TCRalphabeta/CD19-depleted stem cell transplant. Receptors were obtained from a girl aged 2-9 years with aplastic anemia, due to receive a stem cell transplant.

This chain links TRBV28 with TRBJ2-3; TRBD1 matches at 9 bases. CDR1 is MDHEN, CDR2 SYDVKM, per germline. This CDR3 comprises 17 residues. Germline trimming cut 5 bases from V and 2 bases from J; bases unmatched to any gene: 11. The CDR3 region is CASSTGTGPPYTDTQYF. CDR3 nucleotide sequence: TGTGCCAGCAGTACCGGGACAGGGCCTCCTTACACAGATACGCAGTATTTT.

This clonotype was recorded a few times. A much larger clone is a single base away; this may be a read error. The V gene is TRBV20-1, the J gene TRBJ2-7; D might be TRBD1 (5 bases). The CDR3 runs 12 residues. Per the germline V gene, CDR1 is DFQATT and CDR2 is SNEGSKA (reference sequence). The DNA of the CDR3 is TGCATTGCTCCCGACAGACACTACGAGCAGTACTTC. This translates into CIAPDRHYEQYF.

This clonotype has ten or more counts. The genes are TRBV5-6 and TRBJ1-1, with TRBD1 as a possible D gene (5 bases). V lost 1 base to trimming and J lost 0 bases, with 16 bases between them. Germline values: CDR1 SGHDT, CDR2 YYEEEE. The CDR3 covers 17 residues. CDR3 sequence: CASSLMGVPPLNTEAFF. DNA of the CDR3: TGTGCCAGCAGCTTGATGGGGGTCCCCCCCTTGAACACTGAAGCTTTCTTT.

CDR3 amino acids: CASSMLAGELDTQYF. CDR3 nucleotide sequence: TGCGCCAGCAGCATGCTAGCGGGGGAGTTAGATACGCAGTATTTT. The gene calls are TRBV5-1 and TRBJ2-3, with TRBD2 matching over 10 bases. Germline CDR1 reads SGHRS; CDR2 reads YFSETQ. With V trimmed by 4 bases and J by 5 bases, 7 bases remained unmatched. The CDR3 length is 15 residues.

CDR3 sequence: CSVEDLAGGLETQYF. CDR3 coding DNA: TGCAGCGTTGAAGATCTGGCGGGGGGGCTGGAGACCCAGTACTTC. This chain connects TRBV29-1 to TRBJ2-5; 9 bases are shared with TRBD2. V lost 0 bases and J lost 5; bases outside the gene matches: 7. This CDR3 comprises 15 residues. Germline CDR1 SQVTM, CDR2 ANQGSEA.

This rearrangement joins TRBV20-1 to TRBJ2-1, with a possible D match to TRBD1 (6 bases). The CDR3 is 14 residues long. Germline loops: CDR1 DFQATT, CDR2 SNEGSKA (reference sequence). V was trimmed by 0 bases and J by 10 bases, leaving 16 bases between them. Written as DNA, the CDR3 is TGCAGTGCTAGAGATCCAAACGGAGGACAGGAGCAGTTCTTC. Its translation is CSARDPNGGQEQFF.

The CDR3 sequence: CASSLVMGFQETQYF. The CDR3 DNA is TGTGCCAGCAGCTTAGTAATGGGGTTTCAAGAGACCCAGTACTTC. The V and J genes are TRBV11-2 and TRBJ2-5, with D uncertain. Germline loops: CDR1 SGHAT, CDR2 FQNNGV. Trimming left V 1 base short and J 2 bases short, with 11 bases between. The CDR3 covers 15 residues.

The genes are TRBV5-1 and TRBJ2-5; D gene uncertain. CDR3 length: 14 amino acids. CDR1 is SGHRS and CDR2 is YFSETQ in the germline V gene. The V end was cut by 1 base, the J end by 1 base, with 8 bases between. CDR3 sequence reads: CASSLKALQETQYF. The CDR3 bases are TGCGCCAGCAGCTTGAAAGCGCTCCAAGAGACCCAGTACTTC.

The CDR3 region has the DNA TGTGCCAGCAGCTCTACGAGCGGGAGGGCCCGTGGCGGGGAGCTGTTTTTT. This translates into CASSSTSGRARGGELFF. V is TRBV5-4 and J is TRBJ2-2; 10 nucleotides agree with TRBD2. V lost 3 bases to trimming and J lost 7 bases; unmatched junction nucleotides: 12. The CDR3 extends over 17 amino acids. The V gene's germline CDR1 is SGHNT and CDR2 YYREEE (reference sequence).

As DNA, the CDR3 is TGTGCCAGCAGCTTATTTGGCGGGAACGCAGATACGCAGTATTTT. Protein: CASSLFGGNADTQYF. This chain links TRBV7-2 with TRBJ2-3, with D perhaps matching TRBD2 (6 bases). Germline V CDR1 and CDR2: SGHTA, FQGNSA. V was cut by 2 bases and J by 4 bases, with 13 bases left in between. CDR3 length: 15 residues.

The chain employs TRBV5-1 and TRBJ1-1; D not certain. Between the trimmed V and J ends, which lost 3 bases and 1 base, there was a span of 10 bases. The CDR3 is 14 residues long. Germline-derived CDR1 and CDR2 are SGHRS and YFSETQ. The CDR3 loop reads CASSSTASNTEAFF. The CDR3 region has the DNA TGCGCCAGCAGCTCGACGGCCTCGAACACTGAAGCTTTCTTT.

The genes are TRBV15 and TRBJ1-2; 8 bases agree with TRBD1. Germline V gives CDR1 LNHNV, CDR2 YYDKDF (reference sequence). V shed 4 bases and J 4 bases; nucleotides not matched to a gene: 8. CDR3 size: 15 residues. CDR3 amino acids: CATSTRTGLAYGYTF. CDR3 sequence (DNA): TGTGCCACCAGCACAAGGACAGGGTTGGCCTATGGCTACACCTTC.

V gene TRBV20-1 combines with J gene TRBJ2-5; TRBD1 aligns across 8 bases. Germline-derived CDR1 and CDR2 are DFQATT and SNEGSKA (reference sequence). The CDR3 runs 14 residues. V shed 5 bases and J 4 bases; nucleotides not matched to a gene: 9. The chain's CDR3 is CSAADRGRGETQYF. DNA for the CDR3: TGCAGTGCTGCCGACAGGGGAAGAGGAGAGACCCAGTACTTC.

The chain carries TRBV7-6 and TRBJ2-1, with 9 bases lining up with TRBD2. V was pared by 1 base and J by 5 bases, with 15 bases of the junction left unmatched. The CDR3 has 19 residues. In germline, CDR1 is SGHVS, CDR2 FNYEAQ. CDR3 DNA: TGTGCCAGCAGCTTAGTCGATCCTTGGGGATTAGCGGGAGACAATGAGCAGTTCTTC. This encodes CASSLVDPWGLAGDNEQFF.

This clonotype has just a few counts. The chain combines TRBV20-1 with TRBJ2-7, with D unresolved. With 4 bases removed from V and 0 bases from J, the gap between germline ends came to 13 bases. The germline V gene has CDR1 DFQATT and CDR2 SNEGSKA (reference sequence). This CDR3 spans 14 amino acids. CDR3 region: CSAIGPSSSYEQYF. CDR3 in DNA: TGCAGTGCTATCGGACCGTCCAGCTCCTACGAGCAGTACTTC.

The gene calls are TRBV2 and TRBJ2-3; D might be TRBD2 (6 bases). V gave up 2 bases and J gave up 1 base, with 10 bases separating them. The V gene's germline CDR1 is SNHLY and CDR2 FYNNEI. This CDR3 has 15 amino acids. The CDR3 nucleotides read TGTGCCAGCAGTGAAAGTGGGACTGGCACAGATACGCAGTATTTT. Its protein is CASSESGTGTDTQYF.

This clonotype showed up many times. The rearrangement uses TRBV7-9 and TRBJ2-3; D may correspond to TRBD1 or TRBD2 (5 bases each). The CDR3 has 14 residues. V was shortened by 4 bases and J by 1 base, with 9 bases between the two germline ends. Germline CDR1 SEHNR, CDR2 FQNEAQ (reference sequence). As DNA, the CDR3 is TGTGCCAGCAGCTGGGACGGGGGCACAGATACGCAGTATTTT. It yields the protein CASSWDGGTDTQYF.

The chain couples TRBV27 to TRBJ1-5; 7 bases map to TRBD1. Germline CDR1 and CDR2: MNHEY and SMNVEV (reference sequence). The CDR3 is 15 residues long. Trimming at V came to 10 bases and at J to 4 bases, leaving 13 bases not matched to a gene. CDR3 sequence (DNA): TGTGCCAACACAGGGGCCCCAAATTCTAATCAGCCCCAGCATTTT. Protein: CANTGAPNSNQPQHF.

The chain links TRBV20-1 to TRBJ2-1, with 12 bases lining up with TRBD2. In germline, CDR1 is DFQATT, CDR2 SNEGSKA (reference sequence). There are 14 residues in the CDR3. The junction had 3 bases not matched to a gene; V was cut back by 1 base and J by 8 bases. CDR3 nucleotides: TGCAGTGCTAGAGGACTAGCGGGAGTCTATGAGCAGTTCTTC. Amino acids: CSARGLAGVYEQFF.

This clonotype has ten or more counts. V usage is TRBV7-2 and J usage is TRBJ2-1, with TRBD2 matching 7 bases. V trimming: 4 bases; J trimming: 0 bases; junction bases outside the gene matches: 6. CDR1 is SGHTA, CDR2 FQGNSA, per germline. CDR3 length equals 16 residues. The CDR3 nucleotides are TGTGCCAGCAGCTGGGGAGGGGTCGGCTCCTACAATGAGCAGTTCTTC. Translation: CASSWGGVGSYNEQFF.

This clonotype was seen a handful of times. The V call is TRBV20-1, the J call TRBJ2-7, with unresolved D. The ends were cut back, 3 bases at V and 3 bases at J, with 6 bases in the middle. CDR3 length: 11 amino acids. Germline V lookup: CDR1 DFQATT, CDR2 SNEGSKA (reference sequence). CDR3: CSASPGYEQYF. In DNA form, the CDR3 reads TGCAGTGCTAGTCCGGGCTACGAGCAGTACTTC.